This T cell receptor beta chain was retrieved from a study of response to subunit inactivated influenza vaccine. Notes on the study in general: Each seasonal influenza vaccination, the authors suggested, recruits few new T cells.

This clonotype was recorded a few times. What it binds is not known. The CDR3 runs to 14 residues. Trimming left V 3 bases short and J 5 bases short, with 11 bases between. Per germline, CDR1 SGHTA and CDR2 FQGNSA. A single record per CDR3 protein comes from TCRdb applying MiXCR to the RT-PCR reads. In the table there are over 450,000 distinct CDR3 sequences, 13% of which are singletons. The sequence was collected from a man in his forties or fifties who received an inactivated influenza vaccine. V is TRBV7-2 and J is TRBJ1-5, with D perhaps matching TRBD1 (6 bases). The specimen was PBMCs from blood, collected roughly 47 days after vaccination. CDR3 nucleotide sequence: TGTGCCAGCAGCTTTGGGGGCATTTATCAGCCCCAGCATTTT. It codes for CASSFGGIYQPQHF.